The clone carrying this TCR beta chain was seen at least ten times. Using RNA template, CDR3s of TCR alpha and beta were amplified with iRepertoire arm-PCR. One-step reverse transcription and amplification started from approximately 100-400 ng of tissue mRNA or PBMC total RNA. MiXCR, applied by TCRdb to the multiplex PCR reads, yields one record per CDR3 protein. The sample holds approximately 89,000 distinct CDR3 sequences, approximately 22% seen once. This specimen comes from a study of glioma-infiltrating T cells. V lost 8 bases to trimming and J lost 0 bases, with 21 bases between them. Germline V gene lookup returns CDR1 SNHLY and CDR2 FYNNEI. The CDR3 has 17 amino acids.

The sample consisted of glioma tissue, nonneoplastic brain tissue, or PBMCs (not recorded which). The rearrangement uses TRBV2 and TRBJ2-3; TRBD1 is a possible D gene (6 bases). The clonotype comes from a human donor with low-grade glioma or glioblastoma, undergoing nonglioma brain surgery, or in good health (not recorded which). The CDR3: CASPSGPYRASTDTQYF. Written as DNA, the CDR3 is TGTGCCAGCCCATCCGGACCTTACAGGGCTAGCACAGATACGCAGTATTTT.